The entry below describes one TCR beta chain. The entry originates in a study of cytomegalovirus exposure and HLA in healthy donors. Overall study context: The study's early data release held 80 million to 95 million unique TCRs from HLA-typed donors.

In the PCR, 60 Vbeta and 13 Jbeta primers were used. Repertoires were generated with immunoSEQ multiplex PCR, while TCRdb's copy carries only in-frame clones and drops some. The sample has about 80,000 clones; approximately 67% are singletons. The TCR comes from a male donor in good health and CMV-seropositive. The sample was PBMCs.

The CDR3 region is CASTLGRDGYTF. DNA of the CDR3: TGTGCCAGCACATTGGGCAGGGATGGCTACACCTTC. V usage is TRBV6-5 and J usage is TRBJ1-2; a weak D match, TRBD1 (5 bases). The CDR3 loop spans 12 amino acids. Between the trimmed V and J ends, which lost 7 bases and 6 bases, there was a span of 12 bases. CDR1 is MNHEY and CDR2 is SVGAGI in the germline V gene.